A single sample gave rise to the 20 T cell receptor beta chains below, sequenced in a study of blood T cell repertoires in COVID-19 (dated by TCRdb to the early 2020s). The library was obtained by the immunoSEQ multiplex PCR assay. TCRdb retrieved this table from immuneACCESS and kept in-frame rearrangements only. Not all clones are present; in checked studies, unresolved V genes account for under half, and no reason is known for the remainder. This sample comprises about 410,000 clones, more than 80% of them detected only once. The top ten clones comprise 1.4% of the sample. Input material: peripheral blood. These receptors all stem from a woman under 40 with active or convalescent COVID-19.

The genes are TRBV4-1 and TRBJ2-5; maybe TRBD2 (6 bases). Trimming removed 0 bases at V and 0 bases at J, with 17 bases between. CDR3 length: 18 amino acids. In germline, CDR1 is MGHRA, CDR2 YSYEKL. CDR3 protein: CASSQDRRGGENQETQYF. CDR3 coding DNA: TGCGCCAGCAGCCAAGACCGACGGGGCGGGGAGAACCAAGAGACCCAGTACTTC.

The chain links TRBV5-1 to TRBJ1-1; perhaps TRBD1 as D (6 bases). CDR3 length: 16 residues. V lost 3 bases and J lost 1, with 16 bases in between. The germline V gene has CDR1 SGHRS and CDR2 YFSETQ. The CDR3 sequence is CASSSHRTEKNTEAFF. The DNA for the CDR3 is TGCGCCAGCAGCTCCCACCGGACAGAAAAGAACACTGAAGCTTTCTTT.

This CDR3 is CASSKGAHSYGYTF. For the CDR3, the DNA is TGTGCCAGCAGCAAGGGGGCCCATAGCTATGGCTACACCTTC. V is TRBV6-5 and J is TRBJ1-2; 7 bases align to TRBD1. Germline V gene lookup returns CDR1 MNHEY and CDR2 SVGAGI. This CDR3 spans 14 amino acids. The V segment lost 6 bases and the J segment 4 bases; nucleotides outside the gene matches: 8.

This clone showed up many times. The chain carries TRBV28 and TRBJ1-5; D remains ambiguous. CDR1 and CDR2 (germline): MDHEN, SYDVKM. This CDR3 contains 14 residues. V lost 2 bases, J lost 6 bases, and 11 bases lay in between. CDR3: CASSLRQDPQPQHF. CDR3 sequence (DNA): TGTGCCAGCAGTTTACGGCAGGATCCTCAGCCCCAGCATTTT.

This clone came up a few times. The DNA is omitted, as the CDR3 cannot be located on it reliably, and the CDR3 follows TCRdb's listing. This chain connects TRBV21-1 to TRBJ2-5; TRBD1, the table's D call, was not compared with the DNA. TRBV21-1 is given as a pseudogene. The CDR3 length equals 17 residues, ends included. The CDR3 loop reads CASSKFGPGTGGETQYF.

The CDR3 spells CSVEGSGRSSYNEQFF. As DNA, the CDR3 is TGCAGCGTTGAAGGTAGCGGGAGGAGCTCCTACAATGAGCAGTTCTTC. The genes are TRBV29-1 and TRBJ2-1; 10 nucleotides align to TRBD2. The CDR3 consists of 16 residues. The trim removed 1 base at V and 0 bases at J, leaving 3 bases unmatched. Germline values: CDR1 SQVTM, CDR2 ANQGSEA.

The CDR3 region is CASSLAAGLGEQYF. CDR3 DNA: TGTGCCAGCAGCTTAGCGGCAGGTTTGGGCGAGCAGTACTTC. This chain links TRBV7-2 with TRBJ2-7; no clear D. CDR1 and CDR2 (germline): SGHTA, FQGNSA. V was trimmed by 0 bases and J by 6 bases, leaving 12 bases between them. The CDR3 extends over 14 amino acids. Full variable domain (outside the CDR3, taken from reference TRBV7-2 and TRBJ2-7): GAGVSQSPSNKVTEKGKDVELRCDPISGHTALYWYRQSLGQGLEFLIYFQGNSAPDKSGLPSDRFSAERTGGSVSTLTIQRTQQEDSAVYLCASSLAAGLGEQYFGPGTRLTVT.

This clone was picked up one time. The V gene is TRBV18, the J gene TRBJ1-6; 8 bases match TRBD1. V shed 3 bases and J 8 bases; nucleotides not matched to a gene: 3. CDR1 is KGHSH, CDR2 LQKENI, per germline. The CDR3 has 14 amino acids. The CDR3 spells CASSPSTGDSPLHF. CDR3 coding DNA: TGTGCCAGCTCACCTTCGACAGGGGATTCACCCCTCCACTTT.

This clone was seen once. A read error is possible here, since a much larger clone lies one base away. Other DNA sequences of this sample code for an identical CDR3. The chain combines TRBV7-6 with TRBJ1-1, with D unresolved. V was pared by 1 base and J by 1 base, with 4 bases between. The CDR3 extends over 13 amino acids. Looked up from germline, CDR1 is SGHVS and CDR2 is FNYEAQ. The CDR3 DNA reads as TGTGCCAGCAGCTTAGAGCAGAACACTGAAGCTTTCTTT. It is translated as CASSLEQNTEAFF.

The rearrangement links TRBV5-4 to TRBJ2-1; maybe TRBD1 (7 bases). Between the trimmed V and J ends, which lost 4 bases and 0 bases, there was a span of 17 bases. The CDR3 is made up of 17 amino acids. Germline CDR1 SGHNT, CDR2 YYREEE (reference sequence). Written as DNA, the CDR3 is TGTGCCAGCAGCCCCGGAGGGGGCGGCAGCTCCTACAATGAGCAGTTCTTC. Its protein is CASSPGGGGSSYNEQFF.

The rearrangement links TRBV6-5 to TRBJ1-2; TRBD1 agrees at 7 bases. The CDR3 runs 15 residues. Trimming cost V 5 bases and J 5 bases; bases outside gene matches: 11. CDR1 and CDR2 from the germline V gene are MNHEY and SVGAGI. The CDR3 loop is CASSRSADRRYGYTF. CDR3 nucleotides: TGTGCCAGCAGTAGGTCTGCGGACAGGAGGTATGGCTACACCTTC.

The V gene is TRBV3-1 (or the pseudogene TRBV3-2), the J gene TRBJ1-2; no reliable D call. The CDR3 has 14 residues. CDR1 and CDR2 (germline): LGHDT, YNNKEL (reference sequence). Trimming pared 4 bases from V and 8 bases from J, leaving 17 bases between. DNA for the CDR3: TGTGCCAGCAGCCCGCGGACCCGGGATGCGGGCTACACCTTC. Translated: CASSPRTRDAGYTF.

The chain recombines TRBV27 with TRBJ1-6, with 8 bases identical to TRBD1. V trimming: 6 bases; J trimming: 5 bases; junction bases outside the gene matches: 3. The germline CDR1 and CDR2 sequences are MNHEY and SMNVEV (reference sequence). CDR3 length: 14 residues. The CDR3: CASSGQGHNSPLHF. CDR3 in DNA: TGTGCCAGCAGCGGACAGGGACATAATTCACCCCTCCACTTT.

The V and J genes are TRBV7-6 and TRBJ2-1, with D tentatively TRBD2 (6 bases). Trimming stripped 3 bases from V and 8 bases from J, with 17 bases between. This CDR3 contains 15 residues. In germline, CDR1 is SGHVS, CDR2 FNYEAQ. The CDR3 sequence: CASSLEGTPAHEQFF. The CDR3 coding sequence is TGTGCCAGCAGCTTGGAAGGGACTCCTGCTCATGAGCAGTTCTTC.

The chain couples TRBV5-4 to TRBJ2-5; a weak D match, TRBD2 (5 bases). Germline-derived CDR1 and CDR2 are SGHNT and YYREEE (reference sequence). V was clipped by 1 base and J by 5 bases, with 9 bases between them. The CDR3 length is 13 residues. This CDR3 is CASSLPERETQYF. The CDR3 bases are TGTGCCAGCAGCTTGCCCGAGCGGGAGACCCAGTACTTC.

This clone was observed a handful of times. This chain uses TRBV28 with TRBJ1-3; no clear D gene. There are 14 residues in the CDR3. V lost 7 bases and J 2 bases, leaving 12 bases between the germline ends. CDR1 is MDHEN and CDR2 is SYDVKM in the germline V gene. CDR3 in amino acids: CASTKAEAGNTIYF. The DNA for the CDR3 is TGTGCCAGCACCAAGGCCGAGGCTGGAAACACCATATATTTT.

This chain connects TRBV18 to TRBJ1-4; TRBD1 aligns across 8 bases. The CDR3 contains 16 residues. CDR1 is KGHSH, CDR2 LQKENI, per germline. V dropped 3 bases and J dropped 8; count of bases not matched to a gene: 11. CDR3: CASSPGQGGFFEKLFF. In nucleotides, the CDR3 is TGTGCCAGCTCACCTGGACAGGGTGGGTTTTTCGAAAAACTGTTTTTT.

This clone was observed a handful of times. The chain combines TRBV9 with TRBJ1-3; D is undetermined. CDR1 and CDR2 from the germline V gene are SGDLS and YYNGEE. This CDR3 is 15 amino acids long. Trimming removed 5 bases from V and 3 bases from J, with 15 bases in between. CDR3: CASRGAGSSGNTIYF. DNA for the CDR3: TGTGCCAGCAGGGGTGCAGGATCAAGTGGAAACACCATATATTTT.

This chain joins TRBV2 and TRBJ1-4; D might be TRBD1 (6 bases). Germline V CDR1 and CDR2: SNHLY, FYNNEI. V lost 0 bases and J 7 bases, leaving 9 bases between the germline ends. The CDR3 has 14 amino acids. The CDR3 protein is CASSEAAGVEKLFF. The CDR3 DNA reads as TGTGCCAGCAGTGAAGCGGCAGGGGTTGAAAAACTGTTTTTT.

The chain carries TRBV5-1 and TRBJ2-3, with 16 bases fitting TRBD2. Germline CDR1 reads SGHRS; CDR2 reads YFSETQ. The ends lost 3 bases at V and 6 bases at J; junction bases unmatched: 10. The CDR3 has 18 residues. For the CDR3, the DNA is TGCGCCAGCAGCTCCCCGGGACTAGCGGGGGGGCCTAGGGATACGCAGTATTTT. Residues: CASSSPGLAGGPRDTQYF.